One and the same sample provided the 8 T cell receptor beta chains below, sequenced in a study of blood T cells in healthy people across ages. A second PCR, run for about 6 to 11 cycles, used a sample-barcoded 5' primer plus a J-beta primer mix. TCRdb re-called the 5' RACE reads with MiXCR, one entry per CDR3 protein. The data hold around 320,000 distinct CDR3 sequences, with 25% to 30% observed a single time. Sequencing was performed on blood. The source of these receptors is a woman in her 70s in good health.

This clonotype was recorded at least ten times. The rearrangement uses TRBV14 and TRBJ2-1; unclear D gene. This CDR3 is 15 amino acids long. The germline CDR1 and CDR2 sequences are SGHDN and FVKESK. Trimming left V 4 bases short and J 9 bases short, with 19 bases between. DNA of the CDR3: TGTGCCAGCAGCCCAAGGATGGACCCTTTTGGTGAGCAGTTCTTC. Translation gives CASSPRMDPFGEQFF.

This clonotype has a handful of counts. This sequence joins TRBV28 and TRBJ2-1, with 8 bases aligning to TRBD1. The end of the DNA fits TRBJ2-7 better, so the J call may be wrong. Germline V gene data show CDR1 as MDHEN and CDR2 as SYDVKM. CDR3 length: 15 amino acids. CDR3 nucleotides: TGTGCCAGCAGCTTCGGACAGGGAATGTCCTACGAGCAGTACTTC. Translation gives CASSFGQGMSYEQYF.

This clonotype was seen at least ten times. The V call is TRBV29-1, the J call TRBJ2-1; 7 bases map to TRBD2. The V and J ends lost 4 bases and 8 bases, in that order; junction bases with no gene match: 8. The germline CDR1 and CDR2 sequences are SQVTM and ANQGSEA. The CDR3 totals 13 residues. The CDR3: CSVGSGIGDEQFF. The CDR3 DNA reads TGCAGCGTTGGAAGCGGGATAGGCGATGAGCAGTTCTTC.

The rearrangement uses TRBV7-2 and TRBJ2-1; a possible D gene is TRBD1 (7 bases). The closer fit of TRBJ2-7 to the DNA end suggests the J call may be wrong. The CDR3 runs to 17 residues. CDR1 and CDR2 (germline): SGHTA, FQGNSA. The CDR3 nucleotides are TGTGCCAGCAGCTCTAAGGGGGGTGAGTCAGGGGGATACGAGCAGTACTTC. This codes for CASSSKGGESGGYEQYF.

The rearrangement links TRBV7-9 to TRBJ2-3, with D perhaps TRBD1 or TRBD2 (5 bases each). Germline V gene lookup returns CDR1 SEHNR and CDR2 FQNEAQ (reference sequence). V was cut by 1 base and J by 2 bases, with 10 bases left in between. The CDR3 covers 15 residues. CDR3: CASSLGQGPTDTQYF. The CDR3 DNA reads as TGTGCCAGCAGCTTAGGCCAGGGACCCACAGATACGCAGTATTTT.

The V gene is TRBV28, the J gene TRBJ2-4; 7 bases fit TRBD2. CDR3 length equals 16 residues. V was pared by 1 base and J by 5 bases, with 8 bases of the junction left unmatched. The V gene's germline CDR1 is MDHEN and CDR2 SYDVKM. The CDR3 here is CASSLSCGSVQNIQYF. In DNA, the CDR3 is TGTGCCAGCAGTTTATCCTGCGGGAGCGTCCAAAACATTCAGTACTTC.

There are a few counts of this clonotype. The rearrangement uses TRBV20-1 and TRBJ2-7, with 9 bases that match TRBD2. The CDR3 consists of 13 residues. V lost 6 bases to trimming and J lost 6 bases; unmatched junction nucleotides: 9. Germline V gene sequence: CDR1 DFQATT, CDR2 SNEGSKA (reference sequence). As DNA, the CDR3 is TGCAGTGCCACTCGGACTAGCGTCTCCGAGCAGTACTTC. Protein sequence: CSATRTSVSEQYF.

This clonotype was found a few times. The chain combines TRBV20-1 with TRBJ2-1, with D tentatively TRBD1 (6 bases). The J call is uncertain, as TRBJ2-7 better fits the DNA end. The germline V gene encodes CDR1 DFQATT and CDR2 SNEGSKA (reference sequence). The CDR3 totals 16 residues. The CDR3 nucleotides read TGCAGTGCTAGAGATCTGGGGGCAGGGGTCTCCTACGAGCAGTACTTC. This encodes CSARDLGAGVSYEQYF.